The rows below give T cell receptor beta chains drawn from one sample of a study of control samples from healthy donors and cancer patients. TCRdb keeps only in-frame clones here, not all; method: immunoSEQ multiplex PCR. Counted here are approximately 170,000 clones, 85% to 90% occurring once; the ten biggest clones make up approximately 4.9%. The sample taken for sequencing was blood. These receptors were taken from a woman aged 30 to 39 in good health. The CDR3 runs from the conserved cysteine through the conserved F or W. A D gene is named only where the DNA matches it firmly. Rows give clone size only sometimes, using once, few, many, or a class for an expanded clone.

- | TRBJ2-1 | TRBD2 | TRBV7-9 | CASSFNRGTSGSNEQFF | TGTGCCAGCAGCTTTAACCGGGGGACTAGCGGGAGCAATGAGCAGTTCTTC
- | TRBJ2-5 | - | TRBV5-6 | CASSSGLYQETQYF | TGTGCCAGCAGCTCGGGGTTGTACCAAGAGACCCAGTACTTC
- | TRBJ2-1 | - | TRBV7-6 | CASSSMGSGRSYNEQFF | TGTGCCAGCAGCTCAATGGGCTCGGGCCGCTCCTACAATGAGCAGTTCTTC
- | TRBJ1-1 | - | TRBV5-4 | CASSLEAGKFEAFF | TGTGCCAGCAGCTTGGAGGCAGGGAAGTTCGAAGCTTTCTTT
- | TRBJ2-7 | TRBD2 | TRBV27 | CASSLFASGRDEQYF | TGTGCCAGCAGTTTATTCGCTAGCGGGAGGGACGAGCAGTACTTC
few | TRBJ2-3 | - | TRBV6-4 | CASSDDQERDTQYF | TGTGCCAGCAGTGACGATCAGGAAAGAGATACGCAGTATTTT
- | TRBJ1-4 | TRBD1 | TRBV5-1 | CASSLRSLTGSGTNEKLFF | TGCGCCAGCAGCCTGAGGAGTTTGACAGGGTCGGGAACTAATGAAAAACTGTTTTTT
- | TRBJ1-6 | - | TRBV4-1 | CASSVEGGGGQSYNSPLHF | TGCGCCAGCAGCGTTGAAGGGGGGGGTGGACAGAGCTATAATTCACCCCTCCACTTT
- | TRBJ2-2 | TRBD2 | TRBV5-1 | CASSFPSGGTNTGELFF | TGCGCCAGCAGCTTTCCTAGCGGGGGGACGAACACCGGGGAGCTGTTTTTT
- | TRBJ2-7 | - | TRBV9 | CASSVGVGAGLKNEQYF | TGTGCCAGCAGCGTAGGGGTCGGGGCAGGCCTTAAGAACGAGCAGTACTTC
- | TRBJ1-1 | - | TRBV4-1 | CASSQVTGGNTEAFF | TGCGCCAGCAGCCAGGTGACAGGAGGGAACACTGAAGCTTTCTTT
- | TRBJ2-6 | - | TRBV3-1/TRBV3-2 | CASSQDNSGANVLTF | TGTGCCAGCAGCCAAGACAACTCTGGGGCCAACGTCCTGACTTTC
- | TRBJ1-3 | - | TRBV30 | CAWGALDRSGNTIYF | TGTGCCTGGGGTGCCCTGGACAGATCCGGAAACACCATATATTTT
- | TRBJ2-1 | - | TRBV5-1 | CASSISGTMGNEQFF | TGCGCCAGCAGCATCTCCGGGACAATGGGGAACGAGCAGTTCTTC
- | TRBJ1-2 | - | TRBV6-5 | CASSYSFQGLFGYTF | TGTGCCAGCAGTTACTCGTTCCAGGGCTTGTTCGGCTACACCTTC
- | TRBJ2-5 | - | TRBV5-5 | CASSLQQETQYF | TGTGCCAGCAGCTTGCAGCAAGAGACCCAGTACTTC
- | TRBJ1-2 | - | TRBV30 | CAWSGSGPNYGYTF | TGTGCCTGGAGCGGATCTGGGCCTAACTATGGCTACACCTTC
- | TRBJ1-5 | - | TRBV27 | CASSPTDNQPQHF | TGTGCCAGCAGCCCGACAGATAATCAGCCCCAGCATTTT
- | TRBJ2-5 | TRBD2 | TRBV7-8 | CASSSREGTQYF | TGTGCCAGCAGCTCACGGGAGGGGACCCAGTACTTC
- | TRBJ2-3 | TRBD2 | TRBV5-1 | CASSRILAGGSGDTQYF | TGCGCCAGCAGCAGGATCCTAGCGGGGGGCTCCGGAGATACGCAGTATTTT
- | TRBJ2-7 | TRBD2 | TRBV18 | CASSPRASGETSYEQYF | TGTGCCAGCTCACCACGGGCTAGCGGGGAGACCTCCTACGAGCAGTACTTC
once | TRBJ2-5 | TRBD1 | TRBV5-1 | CASSLYRGPETQYF | TGCGCCAGCAGCTTGTACAGGGGCCCCGAGACCCAGTACTTC
- | TRBJ1-2 | TRBD1 | TRBV13 | CASSQGQGGYGYTF | TGTGCCAGCAGCCAGGGACAGGGAGGTTATGGCTACACCTTC
- | TRBJ1-5 | - | TRBV18 | CASSPQMLGYSNQPQHF | TGTGCCAGCTCACCACAGATGTTAGGATATAGCAATCAGCCCCAGCATTTT
- | TRBJ1-5 | TRBD1 | TRBV7-9 | CASSGTGGYQPQHF | TGTGCCAGCAGCGGGACAGGGGGCTATCAGCCCCAGCATTTT
- | TRBJ1-3 | TRBD1 | TRBV3-1/TRBV3-2 | CASSQGQGRLSGNTIYF | TGTGCCAGCAGCCAGGGACAGGGCCGACTCTCTGGAAACACCATATATTTT
- | TRBJ2-3 | - | TRBV2 | CASSRIRSTDTQYF | TGTGCCAGCAGTCGTATACGGAGCACAGATACGCAGTATTTT
- | TRBJ1-1 | - | TRBV29-1 | CSVRTDPNEAFF | TGCAGCGTCCGGACAGACCCCAATGAAGCTTTCTTT
- | TRBJ1-2 | - | TRBV12-3/TRBV12-4 | CASSGRRGYGYTF | TGTGCCAGCAGTGGCAGAAGGGGGTATGGCTACACCTTC
few | TRBJ2-1 | TRBD1 | TRBV5-6 | CASRLQGTDEQFF | TGTGCCAGCAGACTACAGGGGACCGATGAGCAGTTCTTC
- | TRBJ1-1 | - | TRBV6-4 | CASSDGRGAGEAFF | TGTGCCAGCAGTGACGGGAGGGGCGCGGGTGAAGCTTTCTTT
- | TRBJ1-1 | - | TRBV19 | CASSIAWTGMNTEAFF | TGTGCCAGTAGTATAGCCTGGACGGGGATGAACACTGAAGCTTTCTTT
once | TRBJ2-7 | TRBD2 | TRBV7-2 | CASSFGGGRSSYEQYF | TGTGCCAGCAGCTTCGGGGGGGGGCGGAGCTCCTACGAGCAGTACTTC